The 31 T cell receptor beta chains reported below all come from one sample, sequenced in a study of shared clonotypes between healthy human individuals. Clones were sequenced by immunoSEQ multiplex PCR, and TCRdb holds only the in-frame ones, with some missing. This sample has about 960,000 clones, with 76% found just once. The sequenced sample was memory CD4+ T cells sorted from blood. The subset is: CD45RA-negative fraction. Receptor source: a man aged 18 to 35 in good health.

The chain employs TRBV7-6 and TRBJ2-7; 7 bases align to TRBD2. This CDR3 spans 15 amino acids. Trimming removed 7 bases from V and 6 bases from J; junction bases left unmatched: 15. The V gene's germline CDR1 is SGHVS and CDR2 FNYEAQ. CDR3 nucleotides: TGTGCCAGCACTGGGGGAGGCGGGAGAGCGGGCGAGCAGTACTTC. Amino acids: CASTGGGGRAGEQYF.

The chain combines TRBV6-5 with TRBJ2-1; D possibly corresponds to TRBD1 (5 bases). This CDR3 spans 13 amino acids. Per the germline V gene, CDR1 is MNHEY and CDR2 is SVGAGI. Trimming removed 5 bases at V and 4 bases at J, with 9 bases between. The CDR3 is CASSNPGYNEQFF. CDR3 bases: TGTGCCAGCAGTAACCCAGGGTACAATGAGCAGTTCTTC.

This sequence joins TRBV30 and TRBJ2-7; 12 bases are a match to TRBD1. CDR3 length equals 15 residues. CDR1 is GTSNPN, CDR2 SVGIG, per germline (reference sequence). V shed 3 bases, J shed 4 bases, and the junction held 7 bases outside the gene matches. CDR3 DNA: TGTGCCTGGAGGGCCGGGACAGGGGGCGGTTACGAGCAGTACTTC. Its translation: CAWRAGTGGGYEQYF.

The chain uses TRBV28 and TRBJ1-5; D is perhaps TRBD1 (5 bases). The CDR3 is 15 residues long. CDR1 is MDHEN, CDR2 SYDVKM, per germline. V lost 4 bases and J 6 bases, leaving 16 bases between the germline ends. The CDR3 DNA follows: TGTGCCAGCAGTTATAAAGCCGGGGGATCTCAGCCCCAGCATTTT. Protein: CASSYKAGGSQPQHF.

This clone was recorded many times. This chain links TRBV30 with TRBJ1-1; the D gene is possibly TRBD1 (5 bases). Per the germline V gene, CDR1 is GTSNPN and CDR2 is SVGIG (reference sequence). Trimming pared 1 base from V and 8 bases from J, leaving 17 bases between. This CDR3 has 14 amino acids. CDR3 protein: CAWSAFGGYKEAFF. In DNA, the CDR3 is TGTGCCTGGAGTGCCTTCGGGGGGTACAAAGAAGCTTTCTTT. Combining the CDR3 with reference TRBV30 and TRBJ1-1 gives the whole variable domain SQTIHQWPATLVQPVGSPLSLECTVEGTSNPNLYWYRQAAGRGLQLLFYSVGIGQISSEVPQNLSASRPQDRQFILSSKKLLLSDSGFYLCAWSAFGGYKEAFFGQGTRLTVV.

CDR3 in DNA: TGTGCCGTTGCACAGGGTAGGGTCGGCGAGCAGTACTTC. Translated: CAVAQGRVGEQYF. The chain is built from TRBV10-3 and TRBJ2-7, with D possibly matching TRBD1 (6 bases). The germline V gene has CDR1 ENHRY and CDR2 SYGVKD. This CDR3 contains 13 residues. V was clipped by 11 bases and J by 6 bases, with 20 bases between them.

This clone showed up many times. The rearrangement links TRBV7-2 to TRBJ2-1; no reliable D call. Germline V lookup: CDR1 SGHTA, CDR2 FQGNSA. V shed 1 base and J shed 4 bases, with 8 bases lying between them. This CDR3 spans 14 amino acids. This chain's CDR3 is CASSLDWGYNEQFF. In DNA form, the CDR3 reads TGTGCCAGCAGCTTAGACTGGGGTTACAATGAGCAGTTCTTC.

This clone was seen a single time. Different DNA sequences within this sample yield the same CDR3. The chain couples TRBV5-1 to TRBJ2-7, with D unresolved. There are 12 residues in the CDR3. Germline V gene sequence: CDR1 SGHRS, CDR2 YFSETQ. Trimming stripped 0 bases from V and 7 bases from J, with 8 bases between. This CDR3 is CASSLEGSEQYF. CDR3 nucleotides: TGCGCCAGCAGCTTGGAAGGGTCGGAGCAGTACTTC.

The chain has TRBV10-2 and TRBJ2-3; TRBD2 matches at 12 bases. The junction had 13 bases not matched to a gene; V was cut back by 6 bases and J by 3 bases. Germline loops: CDR1 WSHSY, CDR2 SAAADI. The CDR3 contains 18 residues. The CDR3 coding sequence is TGCGCCAGCAGCGGAGGGACTAGCGGGTCCCCTAGAACAGATACGCAGTATTTT. Amino acids: CASSGGTSGSPRTDTQYF.

This clone was seen at least ten times. This chain links TRBV10-3 with TRBJ1-3; D ambiguous. There are 19 residues in the CDR3. The V end was cut by 0 bases, the J end by 0 bases, with 18 bases between. CDR1 ENHRY and CDR2 SYGVKD come from the germline V gene. Written as DNA, the CDR3 is TGTGCCATCAGTGAGTCGGGTTATACTCTTGTTTCCTCTGGAAACACCATATATTTT. Protein product: CAISESGYTLVSSGNTIYF.

V usage is TRBV20-1 and J usage is TRBJ2-7; 7 bases map to TRBD1. The CDR3 covers 11 residues. Germline V lookup: CDR1 DFQATT, CDR2 SNEGSKA (reference sequence). V was clipped by 5 bases and J by 5 bases; unmatched bases: 3. The CDR3 protein is CSALQGNEQYF. The CDR3 DNA reads TGCAGTGCTCTACAGGGGAACGAGCAGTACTTC.

This clone was found a few times. Different DNA sequences within this sample yield the same CDR3. The J gene is TRBJ2-7, the V gene TRBV2, with D uncertain. Germline V lookup: CDR1 SNHLY, CDR2 FYNNEI. V was trimmed by 5 bases and J by 3 bases, leaving 5 bases between them. CDR3 length: 11 residues. CDR3 sequence (DNA): TGTGCCAGCAGTCCGAACTACGAGCAGTACTTC. Translation: CASSPNYEQYF.

The chain carries TRBV10-2 and TRBJ2-7; the D gene is possibly TRBD2 (6 bases). The CDR3 covers 16 residues. Germline loops: CDR1 WSHSY, CDR2 SAAADI. V lost 6 bases, J lost 1 base, and 19 bases lay in between. CDR3: CASRASAGTPSYEQYF. The CDR3 nucleotides are TGCGCCAGCAGAGCATCTGCAGGGACTCCTTCCTACGAGCAGTACTTC.

This clone occurred a few times. The same CDR3 also results from other DNA sequences found in this sample. DNA for the CDR3: TGTGCCAGCTCACCAAGCGGGGACGAGCAGTACTTC. It codes for CASSPSGDEQYF. V gene TRBV18 combines with J gene TRBJ2-7; TRBD2 matches 7 bases. Trimming took 2 bases from V and 5 from J; bases not matched to a gene: 0. The V gene's germline CDR1 is KGHSH and CDR2 LQKENI. The CDR3 totals 12 residues.

This clone was detected only a few times. The chain carries TRBV7-9 and TRBJ1-6, with D tentatively TRBD1 (5 bases). Germline CDR1 is SEHNR and CDR2 is FQNEAQ (reference sequence). The CDR3 is 14 residues long. Trimming left V 7 bases short and J 10 bases short, with 17 bases between. The CDR3 DNA follows: TGTGCCAGCACGAAGGGGACTGATGGATCACCCCTCCACTTT. This sequence encodes CASTKGTDGSPLHF. Full variable domain (rest looked up from reference TRBV7-9 and TRBJ1-6): DTGVSQNPRHKITKRGQNVTFRCDPISEHNRLYWYRQTLGQGPEFLTYFQNEAQLEKSRLLSDRFSAERPKGSFSTLEIQRTEQGDSAMYLCASTKGTDGSPLHFGNGTRLTVT.

The sample holds one count of this clone. Other DNA sequences in this specimen translate into the identical CDR3. The V gene is TRBV18, the J gene TRBJ1-2; 9 positions match TRBD1. This CDR3 spans 15 amino acids. V gave up 6 bases and J gave up 1 base; unmatched junction bases: 6. Per the germline V gene, CDR1 is KGHSH and CDR2 is LQKENI. The CDR3 here is CASSPRQGDNYGYTF. Written as DNA, the CDR3 is TGTGCCAGCTCCCCAAGACAGGGGGATAACTATGGCTACACCTTC.

The chain couples TRBV5-4 to TRBJ2-4; D tentatively reads TRBD1 or TRBD2 (6 bases each). Germline V gene sequence: CDR1 SGHNT, CDR2 YYREEE (reference sequence). V was pared by 0 bases and J by 7 bases, with 11 bases between. CDR3 size: 14 residues. As DNA, the CDR3 is TGTGCCAGCAGCTTGGGGGGGGCGTTTAACATTCAGTACTTC. Amino acids: CASSLGGAFNIQYF.

The V gene is TRBV21-1, the J gene TRBJ2-7; the table gives TRBD2 as D, unverified against the DNA. TRBV21-1 is termed a pseudogene. This CDR3 has 14 amino acids. The CDR3 region is CASSKSSGKHEQYF. DNA of the CDR3: TGTGCCAGCAGCAAATCGTCGGGGAAGCACGAGCAGTACTTC.

This clone is a singleton in its sample. The chain uses TRBV2 and TRBJ1-6; tentatively, D is TRBD1 (5 bases). V lost 4 bases to trimming and J lost 5 bases, with 15 bases between them. The germline V gene encodes CDR1 SNHLY and CDR2 FYNNEI. The CDR3 covers 16 residues. CDR3 DNA sequence: TGTGCCAGCAGTGGAGGAACGGGACGGAATAATTCACCCCTCCACTTT. Translated, it gives CASSGGTGRNNSPLHF.

The gene calls are TRBV5-1 and TRBJ2-1; 12 bases fit TRBD2. The CDR3 consists of 15 residues. The V gene's germline CDR1 is SGHRS and CDR2 YFSETQ. V trimming: 2 bases; J trimming: 7 bases; junction bases outside the gene matches: 4. CDR3 sequence: CASSLVTSGSNEQFF. CDR3 nucleotides: TGCGCCAGCAGCTTAGTGACTAGCGGGAGTAATGAGCAGTTCTTC.

As concerns this clone: At one end the junction does not follow the germline gene, possibly because of a read error. V is TRBV4-2 and J is TRBJ2-1; 8 nucleotides align to TRBD2. CDR1 LGHNA and CDR2 YNFKEQ come from the germline V gene. The CDR3 extends over 16 amino acids. The CDR3 bases are TGTGCTAGCAGCCAAGATAACGGGGGGGGATACAATGAGCAGTTCTTC. This codes for CASSQDNGGGYNEQFF.

This clone was counted at least ten times. The chain carries TRBV6-1 and TRBJ2-5; weak D call: TRBD1 (7 bases). V gave up 10 bases and J gave up 5 bases, with 17 bases separating them. From germline, CDR1 is MNHNS and CDR2 SASEGT. The length of the CDR3 is 13 residues. CDR3 sequence: CATRAGGRETQYF. The CDR3 bases are TGTGCCACCAGAGCAGGGGGGAGGGAGACCCAGTACTTC.

The V call is TRBV11-3, the J call TRBJ2-7; 8 nucleotides match TRBD2. V shed 2 bases, J shed 4 bases, and the junction held 13 bases outside the gene matches. The CDR3 totals 17 residues. Germline CDR1 reads SGHNT; CDR2 reads YENEEA. CDR3 sequence (DNA): TGTGCCAGCAGCTTATTCCCCCCCAGCGGGAGATATTACGAGCAGTACTTC. Protein product: CASSLFPPSGRYYEQYF. The full variable domain, its missing parts supplied by reference TRBV11-3 and TRBJ2-7, is EAGVVQSPRYKIIEKKQPVAFWCNPISGHNTLYWYLQNLGQGPELLIRYENEEAVDDSQLPKDRFSAERLKGVDSTLKIQPAELGDSAVYLCASSLFPPSGRYYEQYFGPGTRLTVT.

This clone was observed a few times. J is TRBJ2-2 and V is TRBV7-9, with D possibly matching TRBD2 (6 bases). The germline V gene has CDR1 SEHNR and CDR2 FQNEAQ (reference sequence). V lost 3 bases, J lost 0 bases, and 8 bases lay in between. This CDR3 has 15 residues. The CDR3 coding sequence is TGTGCCAGCAGCTTCCCGGGGGCGAACACCGGGGAGCTGTTTTTT. Its protein product is CASSFPGANTGELFF.

In its sample, this clone was seen once. The gene calls are TRBV10-3 and TRBJ2-1; 8 bases are a match to TRBD1. The germline gives CDR1 ENHRY, CDR2 SYGVKD. The length of the CDR3 is 17 residues. After removal of 2 bases from V and 5 bases from J, the junction contained 11 bases not matched to a gene. The CDR3 nucleotides are TGTGCCATCAGTGAGGGGGGACAGGTCATGAACCACAATGAGCAGTTCTTC. It is translated as CAISEGGQVMNHNEQFF.

A word on this clone: Other DNA variants within this sample encode the same CDR3. V is TRBV5-1 and J is TRBJ2-7; no definite D call. Germline CDR1 SGHRS, CDR2 YFSETQ. V was cut by 4 bases and J by 0 bases, with 8 bases left in between. The CDR3 runs 13 residues. The CDR3, as DNA: TGCGCCAGCAGCCCTTATCCCTCCTACGAGCAGTACTTC. It encodes CASSPYPSYEQYF.

V is TRBV5-1 and J is TRBJ2-1; a weak D match, TRBD2 (5 bases). The V and J ends lost 4 bases and 10 bases respectively, with 18 bases between them. The CDR3 consists of 14 residues. Germline assignment: CDR1 SGHRS and CDR2 YFSETQ. CDR3 DNA sequence: TGCGCCAGCAGCGTCGTGGACGGGGTGGGCGAGCAGTTCTTC. Protein sequence: CASSVVDGVGEQFF.

This chain links TRBV11-2 with TRBJ2-7; 7 bases agree with TRBD2. After removal of 1 base from V and 4 bases from J, the junction contained 10 bases not matched to a gene. CDR1 is SGHAT and CDR2 is FQNNGV in the germline V gene. This CDR3 spans 16 amino acids. CDR3 in DNA: TGTGCCAGCAGCTTAGGGCGAGGTAGCGGGTTATACGAGCAGTACTTC. This sequence encodes CASSLGRGSGLYEQYF.

The V and J genes are TRBV10-2 and TRBJ1-1; 9 bases map to TRBD1. This CDR3 contains 15 residues. The J segment lost 1 base and the V segment lost 7 bases, leaving 7 bases of the junction unmatched. Per germline, CDR1 WSHSY and CDR2 SAAADI. The CDR3 DNA is TGCGCCAGCATTCTACCGGGACAGGGGAACACTGAAGCTTTCTTT. The encoded protein is CASILPGQGNTEAFF.

The CDR3 protein is CASRWRREAVEYNEQFF. DNA for the CDR3: TGTGCAAGTCGCTGGCGCCGGGAGGCTGTGGAATACAATGAGCAGTTCTTC. The V gene is TRBV12-2, the J gene TRBJ2-1; the table's D call of TRBD2 was not tested on the DNA. TRBV12-2 is a known pseudogene. The CDR3 is made up of 17 amino acids.

The chain has TRBV7-9 and TRBJ2-1, with D possibly being TRBD2 (5 bases). Germline-derived CDR1 and CDR2 are SEHNR and FQNEAQ (reference sequence). V lost 5 bases to trimming and J lost 14 bases, with 19 bases between them. The CDR3 is made up of 13 amino acids. The CDR3: CASSPPGSIGEFF. The CDR3 nucleotides read TGTGCCAGCAGCCCCCCTGGAAGCATCGGGGAGTTCTTC.